This TCR beta chain was captured by sequencing in a study of CXCR3-negative and CXCR3-positive naive CD8 T cells. The CDR3 runs to 16 residues. Per CD8+ T cell subset, triplicate sorts of fewer than 350,000 cells each were done. A CD45RO-CCR7+CD27+CD95- profile was what naive CD8+ T cells displayed. The libraries of TRB cDNA were constructed through 5' RACE using UMI labels. From its re-call of the 5' RACE reads, TCRdb lists each CDR3 protein once, without DNA. The sample table sets out 100,000 to 150,000 distinct CDR3 sequences. This TCR was recovered from a human donor in good health. Some clones in this sample may be carry-over from other donors' samples. Sequencing used naive CXCR3- CD8+ T cells from blood. Stated subset: CD45RO-CCR7+CD27+CD95- naive CD8+ T cells lacking CXCR3 (TNR3-). The J gene is TRBJ1-6, the V gene TRBV12-3 or TRBV12-4; without DNA, the TCRdb call of TRBD1 cannot be checked. CDR3 in amino acids: CASRRQGSLFNSPLHF.